This T cell receptor beta chain was found in a study of blood T cell repertoires in COVID-19 (dated by TCRdb to the early 2020s). Some background on the complete study: Samples covering the acute and convalescent phases of COVID-19 were provided by collaborators in the United States, Italy and Spain. The dataset comprised deeply sampled blood TCRbeta repertoires from subjects exposed to, actively infected with, or recovered from COVID-19. Where available, HLA class I and class II types were taken from metadata supplied by the sample provider and were not determined by assay-based typing. A de-identified subject ID, COVID-19 status, age in years and sex were almost always included in the sample metadata. The material from the prospective study consisted of cDNA or gDNA derived from T cells, B-cell-depleted T cells, or PBMCs. The samples were drawn from two sources: the first 160 participants of the ongoing ImmuneRACE study, and fewer than 1,500 subjects contributed by 6 global collaborators. The repertoires were made available in a free public database intended to serve as a resource for research on the immune response to SARS-CoV-2.

The immunoSEQ Assay, a bias-controlled multiplex PCR, was used to amplify TCRbeta CDR3 regions from genomic DNA. As for the original processing: The number of nucleated cells in each sample was estimated by amplification of reference gene primers within the assay. Sequence reads were collapsed and filtered to measure the absolute abundance of every unique TCRbeta CDR3 rearrangement. For each sample, productive Simpson clonality was calculated as the square root of Simpson's diversity index across productive rearrangements. In TCRdb, the immuneACCESS table is reduced to in-frame sequences with V and J assigned. These tables do not hold every clone; where another copy was compared, an unresolved V gene accounts for under half, and the others remain unexplained. Clone size and V and J calls were adopted from that table, with D and trimming inferred from the DNA. The sample records 100,000 to 150,000 clones, less than 85% of which are singletons. The leading ten clones occupy more than 9% of the sample.

The collaborating institutions used their own protocols to collect whole blood in K2EDTA tubes. For TCRbeta analysis, collaborators shipped samples as frozen whole blood, isolated PBMCs, or DNA extracted from either of those sample types. The CDR3, cysteine through phenylalanine, is 16 amino acids long. Only the CDR3 part of the read is kept: 48 bases, read in frame from the first base. V is cut by 3 bases and J by 0 bases, and the space between the germline ends is 14 bases. From the germline V gene (reference sequence), CDR1 is LNHDA and CDR2 is SQIVND. General conclusions and limits of the study: The amount of clinical and demographic metadata varied by source and participant and was provided uncurated.

Regarding this clone: Its antigen specificity is not known. No base-level quality is on record; no much larger clone is a single base apart.

The chain uses TRBV19 and TRBJ1-2; no D gene call is confident. This TCR was sampled from a woman aged 55 to 70 with acute or convalescent COVID-19. Sequencing was performed on peripheral blood. CDR3 sequence: CASSIGERIANYGYTF. In nucleotides, the sequence is TGTGCCAGTAGTATCGGGGAACGGATCGCTAACTATGGCTACACCTTC.